Listed below are T cell receptor beta chains from one sample, sequenced in a study of beta chain features in type 1 diabetes. Generated by immunoSEQ multiplex PCR, the TCRdb table keeps only in-frame clones and is missing some. The table records hundreds of thousands of clones, over 9.5% of them present only once. Sequencing input: naive CD4+ T cells from blood. The receptors here all came from a man aged 18 to 29 in good health. The CDR3 runs from the conserved cysteine through the conserved F or W. A D gene is named only where the DNA matches it firmly. The size entry is marked missing in some rows and otherwise reads once, few, many or a size class.

TRBV6-5	.	TRBJ2-7	.	CASSIQEGRYEQYF	TGTGCCAGCAGCATACAGGAGGGTAGATACGAGCAGTACTTC
TRBV2	few	TRBJ1-5	.	CASTRDKNQPQHF	TGTGCCAGCACCCGGGACAAAAATCAGCCCCAGCATTTT
TRBV15	.	TRBJ2-2	.	CATSGRQAGAGELFF	TGTGCCACCAGCGGGAGACAGGCTGGGGCCGGGGAGCTGTTTTTT
TRBV7-9	few	TRBJ1-2	.	CASSFDSPGDYGYTF	TGTGCCAGCAGCTTCGACAGCCCGGGAGACTATGGCTACACCTTC
TRBV11-2	.	TRBJ1-5	.	CASSNQGDQPQHF	TGTGCCAGCAGCAACCAGGGCGATCAGCCCCAGCATTTT
TRBV4-1	few	TRBJ2-7	.	CASSQPGTQGRYEQYF	TGCGCCAGCAGCCAACCCGGGACTCAGGGACGGTACGAGCAGTACTTC
TRBV5-1	.	TRBJ2-5	TRBD2	CASSLESGGYQETQYF	TGCGCCAGCAGCTTGGAAAGCGGGGGGTACCAAGAGACCCAGTACTTC
TRBV28	.	TRBJ2-1	TRBD2	CASSLSLAGSIYNEQFF	TGTGCCAGCAGTTTGTCTCTAGCGGGGAGTATTTACAATGAGCAGTTCTTC
TRBV7-3	.	TRBJ2-3	TRBD2	CASSRTSSDTQYF	TGTGCCAGCAGCAGGACTAGCTCCGATACGCAGTATTTT
TRBV5-1	.	TRBJ2-5	.	CASSLGSRTEETQYF	TGCGCCAGCAGCTTAGGGTCCAGGACAGAGGAGACCCAGTACTTC
TRBV9	.	TRBJ1-1	.	CASSPTAQNTEAFF	TGTGCCAGCAGCCCGACAGCTCAGAACACTGAAGCTTTCTTT
TRBV5-1	few	TRBJ2-3	.	CATNSGLPSTDTQYF	TGCGCCACCAATAGCGGCCTCCCTAGCACAGATACGCAGTATTTT
TRBV11-1	.	TRBJ2-5	.	CASSLRVEETQYF	TGTGCCAGCAGCTTGAGGGTGGAAGAGACCCAGTACTTC
TRBV7-9	.	TRBJ1-1	.	CASSLVGTPNTEAFF	TGTGCCAGCAGCTTAGTAGGGACACCGAACACTGAAGCTTTCTTT
TRBV27	few	TRBJ1-5	TRBD1	CASSELDRGNQPQHF	TGTGCCAGCAGTGAGCTCGACAGGGGGAATCAGCCCCAGCATTTT
TRBV18	few	TRBJ2-2	TRBD1	CASSPMGQGLTGELFF	TGTGCCAGCTCACCGATGGGACAGGGCCTGACCGGGGAGCTGTTTTTT
TRBV30	few	TRBJ1-1	.	CAWSPRLGGLVDTEAFF	TGTGCCTGGAGTCCCCGCCTCGGGGGTTTGGTTGACACTGAAGCTTTCTTT
TRBV30	few	TRBJ1-1	.	CAFPKVGLGTEAFF	TGTGCCTTCCCAAAGGTTGGCCTCGGGACTGAAGCTTTCTTT
TRBV30	few	TRBJ2-7	.	CASSRKNYEQYF	TGTGCCTCATCCAGAAAAAACTACGAGCAGTACTTC
TRBV14	.	TRBJ2-6	.	CASSVRGSGANVLTF	TGTGCCAGCAGCGTTAGGGGTTCGGGGGCCAACGTCCTGACTTTC
TRBV7-3	few	TRBJ2-1	TRBD1	CASSPLRGQGGSEQFF	TGTGCCAGCAGCCCCCTCCGGGGACAGGGTGGCAGTGAGCAGTTCTTC
TRBV6-6	.	TRBJ1-2	.	CASSYGPRGDGYTF	TGTGCCAGCAGTTACGGGCCCAGGGGAGACGGCTACACCTTC
TRBV7-3	few	TRBJ2-2	TRBD1	CASSVDRGNGELFF	TGTGCCAGCAGCGTGGACAGGGGGAACGGGGAGCTGTTTTTT
TRBV7-9	.	TRBJ1-1	TRBD1	CASSLGTGHTEAFF	TGTGCCAGCAGCTTAGGGACAGGGCACACTGAAGCTTTCTTT
TRBV9	.	TRBJ2-2	TRBD2	CASSLLAGTNTGELFF	TGTGCCAGCAGCTTACTAGCGGGGACGAACACCGGGGAGCTGTTTTTT
TRBV7-3	.	TRBJ1-2	.	CASGLGGYTF	TGTGCCAGCGGCCTTGGCGGCTACACCTTC
TRBV15	.	TRBJ2-1	TRBD1	CATSTGQGRYNEQFF	TGTGCCACCAGCACCGGACAGGGTCGGTACAATGAGCAGTTCTTC
TRBV2	.	TRBJ1-2	.	CARDGGGSYYGYTF	TGTGCCAGAGATGGGGGGGGCTCTTACTATGGCTACACCTTC
TRBV7-8	.	TRBJ2-7	TRBD1	CASSLKSWGQGSVEQYF	TGTGCCAGCAGCTTAAAGTCCTGGGGACAGGGATCCGTCGAGCAGTACTTC
TRBV9	.	TRBJ1-6	.	CASSERRDSPLHF	TGTGCCAGCAGCGAAAGGAGGGATTCACCCCTCCACTTT
TRBV7-2	few	TRBJ1-4	TRBD1	CASSPDRLNEKLFF	TGTGCCAGCAGCCCGGACAGGTTGAATGAAAAACTGTTTTTT
TRBV2	few	TRBJ1-2	.	CASNDWGDYGYTF	TGTGCCAGCAATGACTGGGGAGACTATGGCTACACCTTC
TRBV9	.	TRBJ1-1	.	CASSVNAGNSHMNTEAFF	TGTGCCAGCAGCGTAAATGCGGGTAACTCTCACATGAACACTGAAGCTTTCTTT
TRBV2	few	TRBJ1-3	TRBD1	CASMDRGAGNTIYF	TGTGCCAGCATGGACAGGGGGGCTGGAAACACCATATATTTT
TRBV18	.	TRBJ2-2	.	CASSPSLTNTGELFF	TGTGCCAGTAGCCCCAGCCTAACGAACACCGGGGAGCTGTTTTTT